This is a list of T cell receptor beta chains from one sample in a study of neoadjuvant anti-PD-1 for oral cavity cancer. Sequencing used immunoSEQ multiplex PCR; TCRdb keeps in-frame clones, though not all of them. The top ten clones hold 2.5% to 4% of a sample with around 8,000 clones, 65% to 80% of them seen once. The specimen was PBMCs, collected after nivolumab (anti-PD-1) treatment. These receptors originate from a person aged 35-79 years with oral cavity squamous cell carcinoma. The CDR3 runs from the conserved cysteine through the conserved F or W. Fields, in order: J gene, D gene, clone size, V gene, CDR3 protein, CDR3 DNA. The D gene is left open where the match is weak. Expanded clones are given a class, and other clones once, few, many or no size at all.

TRBJ2-7 TRBD1 once TRBV15 CATSRDRGTYEQYF TGTGCCACCAGCAGAGACAGGGGGACGTACGAGCAGTACTTC
TRBJ2-1 TRBD1 once TRBV4-3 CASSQVVGQGYNEQFF TGCGCCAGCAGCCAAGTAGTAGGACAGGGATACAATGAGCAGTTCTTC
TRBJ2-7 TRBD1 - TRBV7-2 CASSSQISGQGVSYEQYF TGTGCCAGCAGCTCTCAAATCAGTGGACAGGGGGTGTCCTACGAGCAGTACTTC
TRBJ2-7 - - TRBV11-2 CASSLAGAGQYF TGTGCCAGCAGCTTAGCCGGAGCCGGGCAGTACTTC
TRBJ1-5 - - TRBV5-7 CASSLDGQPQHF TGTGCCAGCAGCTTGGACGGGCAGCCCCAGCATTTT
TRBJ2-2 - - TRBV4-3 CASSQEGPGNTGELFF TGCGCCAGCAGCCAAGAAGGGCCAGGGAACACCGGGGAGCTGTTTTTT
TRBJ2-1 TRBD2 - TRBV4-3 CASSLTGASGAYNEQFF TGCGCCAGCAGCCTGACCGGGGCTAGCGGGGCCTACAATGAGCAGTTCTTC
TRBJ2-5 TRBD2 - TRBV9 CASSTSGGIEETQYF TGTGCCAGCAGCACTAGCGGGGGAATAGAGGAGACCCAGTACTTC
TRBJ1-2 TRBD1 - TRBV4-3 CASSQERGLGGYTF TGCGCCAGCAGCCAAGAGAGGGGGCTGGGTGGCTACACCTTC
TRBJ1-4 TRBD1 - TRBV29-1 CSVPGQSDEKLFF TGCAGCGTGCCGGGACAGTCAGATGAAAAACTGTTTTTT
TRBJ2-3 - once TRBV6-5 CASSYSSANTQYF TGTGCCAGCAGTTACTCGTCTGCAAATACGCAGTATTTT
TRBJ2-3 TRBD1 - TRBV5-6 CASSTLVRTGADTQYF TGTGCCAGCAGCACTTTAGTGAGGACAGGGGCAGATACGCAGTATTTT
TRBJ1-2 - few TRBV5-4 CASSYGAGSMRYTF TGTGCCAGCAGCTATGGTGCAGGGAGTATGCGCTACACCTTC
TRBJ2-7 - - TRBV4-3 CASSQEARGTIPYEQYF TGCGCCAGCAGCCAAGAAGCTCGAGGGACAATCCCCTACGAGCAGTACTTC
TRBJ2-1 TRBD1 once TRBV29-1 CSVADGTGSNEQFF TGCAGCGTAGCTGACGGGACAGGGTCAAATGAGCAGTTCTTC
TRBJ2-7 - - TRBV25-1 CASSVDFSDYEQYF TGTGCCAGCAGTGTAGATTTCAGCGACTACGAGCAGTACTTC
TRBJ2-1 TRBD2 - TRBV27 CASSRGGSSYNEQFF TGTGCCAGCAGCCGGGGGGGGAGCTCCTACAATGAGCAGTTCTTC
TRBJ1-6 TRBD1 - TRBV9 CASSVEQGDSPLHF TGTGCCAGCAGCGTAGAACAGGGGGATTCACCCCTCCACTTT
TRBJ1-3 - - TRBV4-3 CASSTVVGNTIYF TGCGCCAGCAGCACGGTCGTTGGAAACACCATATATTTT
TRBJ1-1 - - TRBV14 CASSQDKGDWAEAFF TGTGCCAGCAGCCAAGATAAAGGGGATTGGGCTGAAGCTTTCTTT
TRBJ1-2 - few TRBV6-1 CASSATGVDGYTF TGTGCCAGCAGTGCGACGGGAGTTGACGGCTACACCTTC
TRBJ2-7 - - TRBV6-5 CASSYDGGPTYEQYF TGTGCCAGCAGTTACGACGGCGGGCCGACCTACGAGCAGTACTTC
TRBJ2-3 - - TRBV18 CASSLSGPDTQYF TGTGCCAGCTCCCTAAGCGGACCGGATACGCAGTATTTT
TRBJ2-7 TRBD1 - TRBV7-2 CASSSSGTGDEQYF TGTGCCAGCAGCTCATCCGGGACAGGGGACGAGCAGTACTTC
TRBJ1-1 TRBD1 - TRBV15 CATSAVFRTGGTEAFF TGTGCCACCAGCGCCGTTTTCCGGACAGGGGGCACTGAAGCTTTCTTT
TRBJ1-4 TRBD1 - TRBV9 CASTVGDREWEKLFF TGTGCCAGCACCGTAGGGGACAGGGAATGGGAAAAACTGTTTTTT
TRBJ2-1 - - TRBV2 CASRENNNEQFF TGTGCCAGCAGAGAAAACAACAATGAGCAGTTCTTC
TRBJ2-5 - - TRBV10-2 CASSRTVGETQYF TGCGCCAGCAGTAGAACGGTGGGGGAGACCCAGTACTTC
TRBJ1-3 - - TRBV7-2 CASSERHYSGNTIYF TGTGCCAGCAGCGAAAGACATTACTCTGGAAACACCATATATTTT
TRBJ2-3 - - TRBV10-3 CAISESSLDTQYF TGTGCCATCAGTGAGTCGTCTCTAGATACGCAGTATTTT
TRBJ1-5 - - TRBV27 CASSLSAYRAPRQPQHF TGTGCCAGCAGTTTATCAGCCTACAGGGCGCCTCGGCAGCCCCAGCATTTT
TRBJ2-1 - - TRBV19 CASSIVGSYNEQFF TGTGCCAGTAGTATAGTGGGCTCCTACAATGAGCAGTTCTTC
TRBJ2-7 - few TRBV5-1 CASSPDPSF TGCGCCAGCAGCCCGGATCCCTCCTTC
TRBJ2-3 TRBD2 - TRBV7-8 CASSLGGLAGGSSDTQYF TGTGCCAGCAGCTTAGGTGGACTAGCGGGGGGTTCATCAGATACGCAGTATTTT
TRBJ2-5 - - TRBV15 CATSRKETQYF TGTGCCACCAGCAGGAAAGAGACCCAGTACTTC
TRBJ1-1 - - TRBV10-2 CASTVGRNTEAFF TGCGCCAGCACCGTCGGCAGGAACACTGAAGCTTTCTTT
TRBJ2-2 TRBD2 - TRBV7-9 CASSLLETSSGELFF TGTGCCAGCAGCTTATTGGAGACTAGCTCCGGGGAGCTGTTTTTT
TRBJ1-4 - - TRBV7-9 CASSLHTDSNEKLFF TGTGCCAGCAGCCTCCACACCGACTCTAATGAAAAACTGTTTTTT
TRBJ1-1 TRBD1 - TRBV28 CASSPDRGGFMNTEAFF TGTGCCAGCAGTCCCGACAGGGGAGGATTCATGAACACTGAAGCTTTCTTT
TRBJ1-3 - - TRBV7-9 CASSLELGSSGNTIYF TGTGCCAGCAGCTTAGAGTTGGGCAGCTCTGGAAACACCATATATTTT
TRBJ2-1 TRBD2 few TRBV9 CASSVDSGGYNEQFF TGTGCCAGCAGCGTAGACAGCGGGGGCTACAATGAGCAGTTCTTC
TRBJ1-4 - - TRBV7-2 CASSYTGSGNEKLFF TGTGCCAGCAGTTACACAGGGTCTGGGAATGAAAAACTGTTTTTT
TRBJ1-1 - - TRBV30 CAWSVKGEETEAFF TGTGCCTGGAGTGTGAAGGGGGAGGAAACTGAAGCTTTCTTT
TRBJ2-6 - - TRBV19 CASSIGDSGANVLTF TGTGCCAGTAGTATAGGAGACTCTGGGGCCAACGTCCTGACTTTC
TRBJ2-3 - - TRBV5-1 CASSLDGNTDTQYF TGCGCCAGCAGCTTGGACGGGAACACAGATACGCAGTATTTT